This TCR beta chain was sequenced during a study of blood T cell repertoires in COVID-19. Study information: The United States, Italy and Spain were the sources of the acute and convalescent COVID-19 samples. T cells, B-cell-depleted T cells, or PBMCs provided the cDNA or gDNA that served as material.

TCRdb's table, derived via immunoSEQ multiplex PCR, lists solely in-frame clones and lacks some. Of tens of thousands of clones listed, 70% to 90% were seen once; the top ten hold around 4.8%. In germline, CDR1 is SGHKS, CDR2 YYEKEE (reference sequence). CDR3 length: 14 amino acids. Trimming stripped 5 bases from V and 5 bases from J, with 13 bases between. The sample consisted of peripheral blood. The V call is TRBV5-5, the J call TRBJ1-4; D may be TRBD1 (5 bases). The clonotype originates from a man between 60 and 70 years old with acute or convalescent COVID-19. The CDR3 here is CASRSDRRNEKLFF. In nucleotides, the CDR3 is TGTGCCAGCAGATCTGACAGAAGGAATGAAAAACTGTTTTTT.